This T cell receptor beta chain was identified during a study of shared clonotypes between healthy human individuals. A remark on this clone: The antigen is unknown.

The method was immunoSEQ multiplex PCR; TCRdb's version includes in-frame clones alone and lacks a portion of them. The profile shows a few million clones, approximately 96% of them singletons. Study outcomes and limitations: Shared clonotypes across all four donors exceeded non-shared ones in generation probability.

The CDR3 consists of 15 residues. The V segment lost 6 bases and the J segment 3 bases; nucleotides outside the gene matches: 10. In germline, CDR1 is LNHDA, CDR2 SQIVND (reference sequence). The sequence was collected from a young man in good health. The chain employs TRBV19 and TRBJ2-7; 8 nucleotides agree with TRBD1. Sequenced input: naive CD4+ T cells sorted from blood. Subset given: CD45RA+ positively selected. CDR3: CASSLGHTGGYEQYF. The DNA for the CDR3 is TGTGCCAGTAGCCTAGGGCATACAGGGGGCTACGAGCAGTACTTC.